This entry is about one T cell receptor beta chain. The sample belongs to a study of blood T cell repertoires in COVID-19. The CDR3 runs 14 residues. The method was immunoSEQ multiplex PCR; TCRdb's version includes in-frame clones alone and lacks a portion of them. Among over 300,000 clones, approximately 90% were seen once, and the ten largest hold roughly 8.9%. This TCR was sampled from a woman aged 40 to 50 who had recovered from COVID-19. This chain links TRBV21-1 with TRBJ2-2; the D call TRBD1 from the table was never checked on the DNA. TRBV21-1 is a documented pseudogene. Source material: PBMCs or T cells enriched from blood (not recorded which). For the CDR3, the DNA is TGTGCCAGCAGAAGGACAGGGAGCACCGGGGAGCTGTTTTTT. Residues: CASRRTGSTGELFF.